These T cell receptor beta chains were read from a single sample in a study of blood T cell repertoires in COVID-19. The table came from immunoSEQ multiplex PCR; TCRdb's copy has only in-frame clones and leaves some out. This sample has around 140,000 clones, with around 88% found just once. Material: peripheral blood. Source of these receptors: a man in his fifties or sixties with acute or convalescent COVID-19. Both conserved end residues are part of each CDR3. A D gene is named only where the DNA matches it firmly.

d_call,j_call,v_call,cdr3_nt,cdr3_aa
NA,TRBJ2-1,TRBV11-2,TGTGCCAGCAGTTCACCGCCAGGGGATGAGCAGTTCTTC,CASSSPPGDEQFF
NA,TRBJ1-2,TRBV18,TGTGCCAGCTCACCAGGCGGTCATGGCTACACCTTC,CASSPGGHGYTF
NA,TRBJ1-1,TRBV6-1,TGTGCCAGCAGTGAATTGTCCTCCCCCCCTGAAGCTTTCTTT,CASSELSSPPEAFF
NA,TRBJ1-2,TRBV19,TGTGCCAGTCAGGACACCTTAATGGGCGAGTTATATGGCTACACCTTC,CASQDTLMGELYGYTF
NA,TRBJ2-5,TRBV15,TGTGCCACCAGCAGAGCCAGGGTGGTTCAGGCGACCCAGTACTTC,CATSRARVVQATQYF
NA,TRBJ2-1,TRBV4-1,TGCGCCAGCAGCCAAGATTCTTTGCGGAGGGACCGGGAGATCTTC,CASSQDSLRRDREIF
NA,TRBJ2-3,TRBV5-1,TGCGCCAGCAGCTCCAACAGGGGCCCGGGACTCGAGAACAGGAGGCAGTATTTT,CASSSNRGPGLENRRQYF
TRBD2,TRBJ2-2,TRBV4-2,TGTGCCAGCAGCCAGGGACTAGCGGGGGAGGCCACCGGGGAGCTGTTTTTT,CASSQGLAGEATGELFF
NA,TRBJ1-2,TRBV30,TGTGCCTGGGAAACGGGGAACCACTATGGCTACACCTTC,CAWETGNHYGYTF
NA,TRBJ1-2,TRBV28,TGTGCCAGCAGTTTCCGCCAAATTCTAATCCGGGGGGGCTACACCTTC,CASSFRQILIRGGYTF